What follows are 20 T cell receptor beta chains derived from one specimen sequenced in a study of blood T cell repertoires in COVID-19 (dated by TCRdb to 2019 to 2021). Library preparation was by the immunoSEQ multiplex PCR assay. This is the immuneACCESS table as TCRdb keeps it, with only in-frame sequences that have V and J called. A part of the clones is gone; compared with another copy, unresolved V genes explain less than half, and the rest is unexplained. The sample includes around 140,000 clones, with less than 85% observed a single time. The ten largest clones capture roughly 15% of the sample. Sequenced: peripheral blood. Receptors originate from an elderly woman with acute or convalescent COVID-19.

This chain joins TRBV4-1 and TRBJ2-1, with TRBD2 matching over 8 bases. The CDR3 spans 17 residues. Per the germline V gene, CDR1 is MGHRA and CDR2 is YSYEKL. J was trimmed by 3 bases and V by 3 bases; bases with no gene match: 10. CDR3 DNA sequence: TGCGCCAGCAGCCATTCTCCGGGACTAGGCTTCTACAATGAGCAGTTCTTC. The encoded protein is CASSHSPGLGFYNEQFF.

The rearrangement uses TRBV5-1 and TRBJ2-5, with 11 positions matching TRBD2. CDR1 SGHRS and CDR2 YFSETQ come from the germline V gene. The CDR3 sequence is 16 residues long. Trimming took 0 bases from V and 4 from J; bases not matched to a gene: 5. The DNA of the CDR3 is TGCGCCAGCAGCTTGGTAGCGGGAGGGTTGGGAGAGACCCAGTACTTC. Encoded protein: CASSLVAGGLGETQYF.

The chain links TRBV12-3 or TRBV12-4 to TRBJ1-4; possible D gene TRBD1, 5 bases. With 6 bases removed from V and 8 bases from J, the gap between germline ends came to 13 bases. This CDR3 contains 13 residues. In DNA form, the CDR3 reads TGTGCCAGCAGACCGGGGGGAAACGAAAAACTGTTTTTT. Its translation is CASRPGGNEKLFF.

The genes are TRBV7-9 and TRBJ1-4; 10 nucleotides line up with TRBD1. V lost 1 base, J lost 4 bases, and 0 bases stayed unmatched. CDR1 and CDR2 (germline): SEHNR, FQNEAQ (reference sequence). CDR3 length equals 15 residues. This CDR3 is CASSLGDRGNEKLFF. DNA for the CDR3: TGTGCCAGCAGCTTAGGGGACAGGGGTAATGAAAAACTGTTTTTT.

The chain has TRBV3-1 (or the pseudogene TRBV3-2) and TRBJ2-5; 8 nucleotides align to TRBD1. J was trimmed by 5 bases and V by 0 bases; bases with no gene match: 11. Per germline, CDR1 LGHDT and CDR2 YNNKEL (reference sequence). The CDR3 has 17 residues. The CDR3 is CASSQDLSAGGRETQYF. The CDR3 coding sequence is TGTGCCAGCAGCCAAGATCTTTCGGCAGGGGGCAGGGAGACCCAGTACTTC.

The chain joins TRBV30 to TRBJ2-7, with 11 bases identical to TRBD2. Germline values: CDR1 GTSNPN, CDR2 SVGIG (reference sequence). The CDR3 consists of 13 residues. CDR3 region: CAVLAGGPIQQYF. CDR3 DNA sequence: TGTGCTGTTTTAGCGGGGGGGCCCATCCAGCAGTACTTC.

V usage is TRBV6-2 or TRBV6-3 and J usage is TRBJ2-5, with D perhaps matching TRBD1 (5 bases). The CDR3 consists of 16 residues. Germline V gene data show CDR1 as MNHEY and CDR2 as SVGEGT. V lost 0 bases, J lost 0 bases, and 11 bases lay in between. This chain's CDR3 is CASSYSARADQETQYF. CDR3 bases: TGTGCCAGCAGTTACTCGGCCAGGGCAGACCAAGAGACCCAGTACTTC.

The V gene is TRBV24-1, the J gene TRBJ2-1, with TRBD2 as a possible D gene (7 bases). The CDR3 consists of 15 residues. CDR1 KGHDR and CDR2 SFDVKD come from the germline V gene. The ends were cut back, 7 bases at V and 2 bases at J, with 14 bases in the middle. CDR3 nucleotides: TGTGCCACCAGCCCGAGGGGGGGGCCCTACAATGAGCAGTTCTTC. The encoded protein is CATSPRGGPYNEQFF.

The chain employs TRBV6-5 and TRBJ1-1, with unresolved D. CDR1 and CDR2 (germline): MNHEY, SVGAGI. The CDR3 spans 15 residues. Trimming took 0 bases from V and 4 from J, leaving 12 bases between them. CDR3 DNA: TGTGCCAGCAGTTACTCGACGGGAGTAGGCACTGAAGCTTTCTTT. As protein: CASSYSTGVGTEAFF.

The J gene is TRBJ2-7, the V gene TRBV9, with no clear D. Deletions cut 3 bases from V and 5 bases from J, with 9 bases between. The CDR3 spans 12 residues. Germline CDR1 reads SGDLS; CDR2 reads YYNGEE. The CDR3 DNA reads TGTGCCAGCAGCGGAGTTACAGACGAGCAGTACTTC. Its translation: CASSGVTDEQYF.

This sequence joins TRBV11-2 and TRBJ1-6, with a weak D call TRBD1 (6 bases). V was cut by 4 bases and J by 11 bases, with 27 bases left in between. Germline V gene sequence: CDR1 SGHAT, CDR2 FQNNGV. The CDR3 runs 18 residues. The CDR3 coding sequence is TGTGCCAGCAGCTCATCGGGAGGGGGGGCTTTCCCCGGGGCACCCCTCCACTTT. This sequence encodes CASSSSGGGAFPGAPLHF.

This clone came up a few times. The chain couples TRBV7-2 to TRBJ1-2; 7 bases agree with TRBD1. The length of the CDR3 is 18 residues. The V and J ends lost 5 bases and 6 bases, in that order; junction bases with no gene match: 21. Germline CDR1 SGHTA, CDR2 FQGNSA. The CDR3 DNA reads TGTGCCAGCAGCCCCGCGTATGGACAGGCCTATTTTGGGGATGGCTACACCTTC. Its protein is CASSPAYGQAYFGDGYTF.

This chain connects TRBV15 to TRBJ2-7; weak D call: TRBD2 (5 bases). CDR1 LNHNV and CDR2 YYDKDF come from the germline V gene (reference sequence). V dropped 0 bases and J dropped 7 bases, with 7 bases sitting between them. The CDR3 has 12 amino acids. The CDR3 spells CATSRDQREQYF. The CDR3 nucleotides are TGTGCCACCAGCAGAGATCAGCGGGAGCAGTACTTC.

This chain joins TRBV6-5 and TRBJ1-5, with D possibly matching TRBD1 (5 bases). With 4 bases removed from V and 2 bases from J, the gap between germline ends came to 6 bases. The V gene's germline CDR1 is MNHEY and CDR2 SVGAGI. The length of the CDR3 is 13 residues. As DNA, the CDR3 is TGTGCCAGCAGTTTCAGGGGCAATCAGCCCCAGCATTTT. It yields the protein CASSFRGNQPQHF.

The chain uses TRBV19 and TRBJ2-1; TRBD1 matches 7 bases. CDR1 LNHDA and CDR2 SQIVND come from the germline V gene (reference sequence). There are 14 residues in the CDR3. J lost 6 bases, V lost 2 bases, and 4 bases had no gene match. The CDR3 coding sequence is TGTGCCAGTAGTATAAGGAACAGGGGCAATGAGCAGTTCTTC. Protein sequence: CASSIRNRGNEQFF.

The rearrangement links TRBV6-5 to TRBJ2-2; 8 nucleotides line up with TRBD2. Trimming at V came to 2 bases and at J to 0 bases, leaving 2 bases not matched to a gene. Germline CDR1 and CDR2: MNHEY and SVGAGI. This CDR3 has 16 residues. Here the CDR3 DNA reads TGTGCCAGCAGTTACATGCGGGGGGCGAACACCGGGGAGCTGTTTTTT. This encodes CASSYMRGANTGELFF.

The chain uses TRBV2 and TRBJ1-2, with TRBD1 matching over 9 bases. Trimming removed 6 bases from V and 4 bases from J; junction bases left unmatched: 6. There are 14 residues in the CDR3. Germline loops: CDR1 SNHLY, CDR2 FYNNEI. The CDR3: CASRGGQGVYGYTF. The CDR3 nucleotides are TGTGCCAGCAGGGGGGGACAGGGTGTCTATGGCTACACCTTC.

The rearrangement uses TRBV10-1 and TRBJ2-5; the match to TRBD2 covers 11 bases. Trimming cost V 3 bases and J 5 bases; bases outside gene matches: 5. Per germline, CDR1 WNHNN and CDR2 SYGVQD (reference sequence). This CDR3 has 15 residues. The CDR3 region is CASSELAGAGETQYF. The CDR3 nucleotides read TGCGCCAGCAGTGAACTAGCGGGAGCTGGGGAGACCCAGTACTTC.

This sequence joins TRBV11-3 and TRBJ2-7, with TRBD2 matching over 7 bases. CDR3 size: 12 residues. Per germline, CDR1 SGHNT and CDR2 YENEEA. V shed 3 bases, J shed 6 bases, and the junction held 2 bases outside the gene matches. CDR3 in amino acids: CASSLGGLEQYF. The CDR3 bases are TGTGCCAGCAGCTTGGGAGGGCTCGAGCAGTACTTC. Full variable domain (missing parts from reference TRBV11-3 and TRBJ2-7): EAGVVQSPRYKIIEKKQPVAFWCNPISGHNTLYWYLQNLGQGPELLIRYENEEAVDDSQLPKDRFSAERLKGVDSTLKIQPAELGDSAVYLCASSLGGLEQYFGPGTRLTVT.

This chain connects TRBV2 to TRBJ1-4; no reliable D call. The V gene lost 9 bases and the J gene lost 3 bases, with 5 bases spanning the gap. The CDR3 consists of 11 residues. Germline V gene lookup returns CDR1 SNHLY and CDR2 FYNNEI. The CDR3 region is CARQSNEKLFF. The CDR3 nucleotides are TGTGCCAGACAGTCTAATGAAAAACTGTTTTTT.